This TCR beta chain was recorded in a study of shared clonotypes between healthy human individuals. The CDR3 has 15 amino acids. Trimming removed 0 bases from V and 4 bases from J, with 13 bases in between. Germline assignment: CDR1 SGHRS and CDR2 YFSETQ. The deep-level immunoSEQ assay was used. In the original analysis: Junction-only sequences without quality scores were provided by ImmunoSEQ, so filtering was different. TCRdb keeps only in-frame clones here, not all; method: immunoSEQ multiplex PCR. The D gene and trimming were derived from the DNA, and the V and J assignments and clone size from that table. Of 550,000 to 600,000 clones listed, nearly 98% are singletons. The naive CD8 subset, CD45RO-negative cells positively selected for CCR7, excluded terminally differentiated effector memory CD45RA+ cells. Study observations and caveats: The naive CD4 repertoires of a few donors were compared, and 5% to 6.5% of clonotypes were shared.

Of note for this clone: What it binds is unknown.

The sequencing input was naive CD8+ T cells sorted from blood. The gene calls are TRBV5-1 and TRBJ1-1; D remains ambiguous. The clonotype was recovered from a man aged 30 to 45 in good health. The CDR3 DNA is TGCGCCAGCAGCTTGGGGTGGGGAGCGATCACTGAAGCTTTCTTT. Protein sequence: CASSLGWGAITEAFF.